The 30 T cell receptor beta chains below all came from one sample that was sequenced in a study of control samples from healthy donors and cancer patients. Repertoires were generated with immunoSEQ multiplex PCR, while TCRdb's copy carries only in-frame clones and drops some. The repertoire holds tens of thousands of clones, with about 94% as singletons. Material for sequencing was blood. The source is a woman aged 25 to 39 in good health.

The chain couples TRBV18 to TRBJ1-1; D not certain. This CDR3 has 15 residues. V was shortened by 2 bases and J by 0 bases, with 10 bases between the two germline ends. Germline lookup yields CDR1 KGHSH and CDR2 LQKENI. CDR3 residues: CASSPSQHLNTEAFF. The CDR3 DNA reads TGTGCCAGCTCACCATCGCAGCACTTGAACACTGAAGCTTTCTTT.

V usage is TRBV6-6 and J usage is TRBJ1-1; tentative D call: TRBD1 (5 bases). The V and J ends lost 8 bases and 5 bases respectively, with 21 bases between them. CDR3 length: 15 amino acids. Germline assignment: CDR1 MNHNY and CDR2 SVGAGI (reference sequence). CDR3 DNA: TGTGCCAGCGTTTTCCCGCAGGGCTCCTTTACTGAAGCTTTCTTT. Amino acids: CASVFPQGSFTEAFF.

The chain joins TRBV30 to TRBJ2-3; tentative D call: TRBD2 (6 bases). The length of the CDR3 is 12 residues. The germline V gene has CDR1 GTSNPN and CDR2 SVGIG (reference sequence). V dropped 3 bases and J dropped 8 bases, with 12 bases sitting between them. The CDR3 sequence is CAWRADGGTQYF. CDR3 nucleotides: TGTGCCTGGAGGGCGGACGGGGGTACGCAGTATTTT.

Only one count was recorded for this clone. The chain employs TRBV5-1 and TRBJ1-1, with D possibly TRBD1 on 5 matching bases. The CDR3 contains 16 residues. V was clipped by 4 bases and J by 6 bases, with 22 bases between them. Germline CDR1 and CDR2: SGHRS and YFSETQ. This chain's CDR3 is CASSLTGGGGNAEAFF. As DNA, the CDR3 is TGCGCCAGCAGCCTAACAGGTGGCGGAGGCAACGCTGAAGCTTTCTTT.

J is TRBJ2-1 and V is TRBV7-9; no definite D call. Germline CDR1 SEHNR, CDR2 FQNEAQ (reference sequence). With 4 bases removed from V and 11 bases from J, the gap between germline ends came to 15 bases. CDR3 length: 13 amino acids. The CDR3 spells CASSYSLFYKQFF. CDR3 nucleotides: TGTGCCAGCAGCTATAGCCTCTTCTATAAGCAGTTCTTC.

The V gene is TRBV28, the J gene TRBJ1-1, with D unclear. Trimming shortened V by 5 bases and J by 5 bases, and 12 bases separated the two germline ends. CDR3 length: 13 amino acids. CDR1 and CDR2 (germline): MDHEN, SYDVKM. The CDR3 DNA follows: TGTGCCAGCAGTCACGCCTCGTGGACTGAAGCTTTCTTT. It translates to CASSHASWTEAFF.

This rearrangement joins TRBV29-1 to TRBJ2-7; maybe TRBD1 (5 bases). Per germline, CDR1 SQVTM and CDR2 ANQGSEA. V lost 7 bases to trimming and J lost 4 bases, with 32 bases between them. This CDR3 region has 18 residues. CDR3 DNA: TGCAGCGGGCCCCACGACAGCCTTTTGCTATTTTTGGGTTACGAGCAGTACGTC. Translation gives CSGPHDSLLLFLGYEQYV.

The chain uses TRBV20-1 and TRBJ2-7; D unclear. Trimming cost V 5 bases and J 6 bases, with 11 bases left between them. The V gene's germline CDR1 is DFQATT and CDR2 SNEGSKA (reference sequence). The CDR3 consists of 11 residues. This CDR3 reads CSAGRRGEQYV. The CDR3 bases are TGCAGTGCTGGACGACGCGGCGAGCAGTACGTC.

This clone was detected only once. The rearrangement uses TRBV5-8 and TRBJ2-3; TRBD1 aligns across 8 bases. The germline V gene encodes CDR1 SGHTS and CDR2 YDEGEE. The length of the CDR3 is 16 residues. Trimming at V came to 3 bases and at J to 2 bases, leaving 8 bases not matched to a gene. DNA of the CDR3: TGTGCCAGCAGCTCGGACCACAGGGGGGACACAGATACGCAGTATTTT. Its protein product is CASSSDHRGDTDTQYF.

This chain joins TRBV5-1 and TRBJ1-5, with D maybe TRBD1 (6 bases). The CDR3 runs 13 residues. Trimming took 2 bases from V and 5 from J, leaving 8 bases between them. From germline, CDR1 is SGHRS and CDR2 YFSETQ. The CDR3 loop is CASSFAGDQPQHF. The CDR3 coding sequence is TGCGCCAGCAGCTTCGCAGGGGATCAGCCCCAGCATTTT.

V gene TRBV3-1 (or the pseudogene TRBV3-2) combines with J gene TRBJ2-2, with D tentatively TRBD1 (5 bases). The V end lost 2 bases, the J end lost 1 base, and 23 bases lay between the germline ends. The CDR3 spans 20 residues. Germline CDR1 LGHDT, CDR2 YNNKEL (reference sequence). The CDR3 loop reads CASSQQPQAVPGKNTGELFF. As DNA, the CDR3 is TGTGCCAGCAGCCAACAACCTCAGGCTGTTCCAGGGAAGAACACCGGGGAGCTGTTTTTT.

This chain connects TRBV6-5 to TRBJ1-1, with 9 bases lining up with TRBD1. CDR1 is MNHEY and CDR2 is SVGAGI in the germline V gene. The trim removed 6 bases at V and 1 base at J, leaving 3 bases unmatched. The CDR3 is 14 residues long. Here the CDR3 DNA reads TGTGCCAGCAGACAGGGGGCCTCGAACACTGAAGCTTTCTTT. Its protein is CASRQGASNTEAFF.

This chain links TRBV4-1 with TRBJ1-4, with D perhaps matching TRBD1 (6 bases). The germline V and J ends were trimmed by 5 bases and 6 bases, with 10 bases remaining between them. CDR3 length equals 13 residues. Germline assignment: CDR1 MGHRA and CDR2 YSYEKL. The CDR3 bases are TGCGCCAGCAGCTCATACAGGGATGAAAAACTGTTTTTT. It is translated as CASSSYRDEKLFF.

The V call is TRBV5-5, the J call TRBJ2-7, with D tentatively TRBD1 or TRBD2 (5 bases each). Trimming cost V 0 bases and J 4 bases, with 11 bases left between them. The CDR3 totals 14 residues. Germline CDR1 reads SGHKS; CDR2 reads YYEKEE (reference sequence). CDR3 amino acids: CASSLVWGPYEQYV. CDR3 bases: TGTGCCAGCAGCTTGGTTTGGGGACCTTACGAGCAGTACGTC.

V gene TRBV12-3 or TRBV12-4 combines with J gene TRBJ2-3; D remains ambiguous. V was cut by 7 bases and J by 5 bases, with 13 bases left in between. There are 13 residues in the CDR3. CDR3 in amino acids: CASTSYSGDTQYF. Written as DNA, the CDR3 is TGTGCCAGCACCTCCTACTCGGGAGATACGCAGTATTTT.

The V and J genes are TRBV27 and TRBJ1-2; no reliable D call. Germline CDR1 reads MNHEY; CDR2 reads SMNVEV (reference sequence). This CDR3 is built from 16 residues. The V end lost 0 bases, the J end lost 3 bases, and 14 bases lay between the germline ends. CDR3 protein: CASSLSGRTPYYGYTF. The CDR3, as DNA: TGTGCCAGCAGTTTATCGGGCAGGACGCCCTACTATGGCTACACCTTC.

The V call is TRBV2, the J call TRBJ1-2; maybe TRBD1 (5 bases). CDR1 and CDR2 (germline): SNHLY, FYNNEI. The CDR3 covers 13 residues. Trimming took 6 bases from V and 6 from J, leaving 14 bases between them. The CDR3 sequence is CASSNLGTDGYTF. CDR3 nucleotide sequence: TGTGCCAGCAGCAACCTCGGGACCGATGGCTACACCTTC.

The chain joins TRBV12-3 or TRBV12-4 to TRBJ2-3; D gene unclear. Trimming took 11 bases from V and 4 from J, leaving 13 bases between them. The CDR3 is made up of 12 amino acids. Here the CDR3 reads CAVGLWADTQYF. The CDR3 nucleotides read TGTGCCGTAGGGTTGTGGGCAGATACGCAGTATTTT.

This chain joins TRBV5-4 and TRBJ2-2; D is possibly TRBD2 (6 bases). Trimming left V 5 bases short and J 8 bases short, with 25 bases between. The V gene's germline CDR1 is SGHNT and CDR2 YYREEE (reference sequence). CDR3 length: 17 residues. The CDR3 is CASSSQRTKPNEGELFF. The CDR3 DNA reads TGTGCCAGCAGTTCCCAGCGGACTAAACCTAATGAAGGGGAGCTGTTTTTT.

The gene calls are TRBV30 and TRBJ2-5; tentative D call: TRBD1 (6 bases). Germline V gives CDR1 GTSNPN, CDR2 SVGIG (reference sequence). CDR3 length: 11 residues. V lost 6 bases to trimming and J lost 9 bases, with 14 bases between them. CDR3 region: CACSQGWAQYF. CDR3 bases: TGTGCCTGCTCTCAGGGGTGGGCCCAGTACTTC.

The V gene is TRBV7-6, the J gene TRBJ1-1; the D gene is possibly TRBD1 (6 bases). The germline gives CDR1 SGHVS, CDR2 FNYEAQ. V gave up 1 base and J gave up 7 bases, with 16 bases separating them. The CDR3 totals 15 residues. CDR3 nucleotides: TGTGCCAGCAGCTTAGAGATCGGGGGGCCGGGTGAAGCTTTCTTT. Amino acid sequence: CASSLEIGGPGEAFF.

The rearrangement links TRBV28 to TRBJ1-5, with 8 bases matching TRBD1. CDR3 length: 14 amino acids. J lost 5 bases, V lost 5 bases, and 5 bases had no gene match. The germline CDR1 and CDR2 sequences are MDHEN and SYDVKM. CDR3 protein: CASSPRTGYQPQHF. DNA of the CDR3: TGTGCCAGCAGTCCCCGGACAGGGTATCAGCCCCAGCATTTT.

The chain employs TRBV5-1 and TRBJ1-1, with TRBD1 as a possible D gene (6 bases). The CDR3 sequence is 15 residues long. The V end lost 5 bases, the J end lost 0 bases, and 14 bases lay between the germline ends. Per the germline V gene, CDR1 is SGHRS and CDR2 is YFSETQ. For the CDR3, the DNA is TGCGCCAGCAGAACAGGGTCGGGAATGAACACTGAAGCTTTCTTT. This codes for CASRTGSGMNTEAFF.

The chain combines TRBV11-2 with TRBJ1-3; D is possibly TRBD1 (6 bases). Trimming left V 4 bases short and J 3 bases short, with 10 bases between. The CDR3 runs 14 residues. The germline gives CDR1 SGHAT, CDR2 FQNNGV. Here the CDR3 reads CASSSGTNGNTIYF. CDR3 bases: TGTGCCAGCAGCTCCGGGACAAATGGAAACACCATATATTTT. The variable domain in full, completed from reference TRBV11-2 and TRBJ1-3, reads EAGVAQSPRYKIIEKRQSVAFWCNPISGHATLYWYQQILGQGPKLLIQFQNNGVVDDSQLPKDRFSAERLKGVDSTLKIQPAKLEDSAVYLCASSSGTNGNTIYFGEGSWLTVV.

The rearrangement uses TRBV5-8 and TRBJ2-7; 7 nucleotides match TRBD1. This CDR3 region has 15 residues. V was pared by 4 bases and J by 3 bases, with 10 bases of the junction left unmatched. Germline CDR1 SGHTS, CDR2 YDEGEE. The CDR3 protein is CASSPLTGIVYEQYF. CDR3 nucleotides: TGTGCCAGCAGCCCGCTGACAGGGATCGTCTACGAGCAGTACTTC.

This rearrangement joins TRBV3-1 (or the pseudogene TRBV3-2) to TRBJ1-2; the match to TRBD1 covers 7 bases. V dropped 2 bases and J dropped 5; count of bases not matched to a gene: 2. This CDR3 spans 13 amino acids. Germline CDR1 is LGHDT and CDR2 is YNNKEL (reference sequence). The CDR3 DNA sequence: TGTGCCAGCAGCCAAAGGGACAGATATGGCTACACCTTC. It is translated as CASSQRDRYGYTF.

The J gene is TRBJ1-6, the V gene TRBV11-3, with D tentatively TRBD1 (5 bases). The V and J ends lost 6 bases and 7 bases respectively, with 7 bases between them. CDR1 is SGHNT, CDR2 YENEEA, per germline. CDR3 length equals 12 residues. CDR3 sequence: CASRRGNSPLHF. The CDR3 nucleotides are TGTGCCAGCAGGCGGGGGAATTCACCCCTCCACTTT.

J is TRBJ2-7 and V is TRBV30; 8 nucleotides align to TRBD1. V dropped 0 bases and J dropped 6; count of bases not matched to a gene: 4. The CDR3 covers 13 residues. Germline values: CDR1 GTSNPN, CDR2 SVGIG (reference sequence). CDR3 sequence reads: CAWSVQGAAEQYF. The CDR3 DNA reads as TGTGCCTGGAGTGTGCAGGGGGCAGCCGAGCAGTACTTC. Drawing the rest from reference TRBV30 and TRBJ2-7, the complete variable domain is SQTIHQWPATLVQPVGSPLSLECTVEGTSNPNLYWYRQAAGRGLQLLFYSVGIGQISSEVPQNLSASRPQDRQFILSSKKLLLSDSGFYLCAWSVQGAAEQYFGPGTRLTVT.

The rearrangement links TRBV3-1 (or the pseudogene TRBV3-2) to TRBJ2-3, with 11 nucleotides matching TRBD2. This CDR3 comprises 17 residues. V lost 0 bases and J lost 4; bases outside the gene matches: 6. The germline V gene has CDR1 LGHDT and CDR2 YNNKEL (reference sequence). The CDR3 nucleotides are TGTGCCAGCAGCCAAGATGAACTAGCGGGGGTCCCAGATACGCAGTATTTT. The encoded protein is CASSQDELAGVPDTQYF.

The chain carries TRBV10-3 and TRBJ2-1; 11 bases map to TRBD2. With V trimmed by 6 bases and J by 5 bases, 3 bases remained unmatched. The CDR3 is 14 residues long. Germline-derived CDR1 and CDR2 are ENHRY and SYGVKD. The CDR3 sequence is CAIRLAGGNNEQFF. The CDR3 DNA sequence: TGTGCCATCAGGCTAGCGGGGGGAAACAATGAGCAGTTCTTC.